The 32 T cell receptor beta chains listed next were all sequenced from one sample in a study of blood T cell repertoires in COVID-19 (dated by TCRdb to about 2020). Library generation was performed with the immunoSEQ multiplex PCR assay. TCRdb's version of the immuneACCESS table is confined to in-frame rearrangements and falls short of the full clone set. An unresolved V gene accounts for under half of the shortfall where checked; the remainder is of unknown origin. The sample includes about 25,000 clones, with roughly 80% observed a single time. In total, the top ten clones hold approximately 64% of the sample. Specimen: peripheral blood. Receptors were obtained from an elderly woman with acute or convalescent COVID-19.

The rearrangement joins TRBV19 to TRBJ1-5, with a possible D match to TRBD1 (6 bases). This CDR3 has 14 residues. Trimming took 5 bases from V and 9 from J, leaving 17 bases between them. Germline lookup yields CDR1 LNHDA and CDR2 SQIVND (reference sequence). This CDR3 reads CASSVGAARGPQHF. The CDR3 bases are TGTGCCAGTAGTGTGGGGGCGGCGAGGGGGCCCCAGCATTTT.

This clone is a singleton in its sample. This chain links TRBV5-1 with TRBJ2-1, with 8 bases that match TRBD2. The CDR3 has 15 amino acids. Germline values: CDR1 SGHRS, CDR2 YFSETQ. With 6 bases clipped from V and 5 bases from J, the junction kept 10 bases outside the gene matches. The CDR3 loop reads CASTIREGLNNEQFF. The CDR3 DNA reads as TGCGCCAGCACCATCCGGGAGGGCCTGAACAATGAGCAGTTCTTC.

In this sample, this clone turned up once. CDR3 loop: CASSAFSGGAAGELFF. The CDR3 bases are TGTGCCAGCAGCGCCTTCAGCGGGGGGGCCGCCGGGGAGCTGTTTTTT. This chain uses TRBV5-4 with TRBJ2-2; 10 bases match TRBD2. CDR1 and CDR2 (germline): SGHNT, YYREEE (reference sequence). The CDR3 extends over 16 amino acids. J was trimmed by 6 bases and V by 4 bases; bases with no gene match: 9. Looking up the rest from reference TRBV5-4 and TRBJ2-2 gives the full variable domain: ETGVTQSPTHLIKTRGQQVTLRCSSQSGHNTVSWYQQALGQGPQFIFQYYREEENGRGNFPPRFSGLQFPNYSSELNVNALELDDSALYLCASSAFSGGAAGELFFGEGSRLTVL.

The chain is built from TRBV28 and TRBJ1-1; D might be TRBD1 (5 bases). The CDR3 has 15 amino acids. Germline values: CDR1 MDHEN, CDR2 SYDVKM. V was cut by 4 bases and J by 0 bases, with 12 bases left in between. CDR3 DNA sequence: TGTGCCAGCAGTTCCTTGGGGGGGGTGAACACTGAAGCTTTCTTT. Translated, it gives CASSSLGGVNTEAFF.

The rearrangement links TRBV19 to TRBJ1-1; 12 bases fit TRBD1. With 6 bases clipped from V and 0 bases from J, the junction kept 11 bases outside the gene matches. In germline, CDR1 is LNHDA, CDR2 SQIVND (reference sequence). This CDR3 spans 18 amino acids. This CDR3 is CASSQGQGAQYMNTEAFF. CDR3 DNA sequence: TGTGCCAGTAGCCAGGGACAGGGGGCGCAATATATGAACACTGAAGCTTTCTTT.

This rearrangement joins TRBV24-1 to TRBJ2-1; D might be TRBD2 (7 bases). Trimming cost V 7 bases and J 9 bases, with 15 bases left between them. This CDR3 has 13 amino acids. Germline-derived CDR1 and CDR2 are KGHDR and SFDVKD. CDR3 in DNA: TGTGCCACCAGGGGAGGGGGGGAGACTGAGCAGTTCTTC. Amino acid sequence: CATRGGGETEQFF.

CDR3 protein: CATTTNNRQVRSGELFF. The CDR3 DNA reads TGTGCCACCACAACAAACAATAGGCAGGTCCGGTCCGGGGAGCTGTTTTTT. J is TRBJ2-2 and V is TRBV24-1; D is undetermined. Trimming removed 8 bases from V and 6 bases from J, with 24 bases in between. Germline V gives CDR1 KGHDR, CDR2 SFDVKD. This CDR3 is built from 17 residues.

The chain couples TRBV5-5 to TRBJ2-2; D gene uncertain. CDR1 is SGHKS and CDR2 is YYEKEE in the germline V gene (reference sequence). This CDR3 has 15 residues. V was pared by 1 base and J by 2 bases, with 9 bases between. The CDR3 nucleotides read TGTGCCAGCAGCTTGAAGTCAGGAAACACCGGGGAGCTGTTTTTT. Translating it yields CASSLKSGNTGELFF.

CDR3 coding DNA: TGTGCCAGCAGCGCCAACAGGGCTGATACCGGGGAGCTGTTTTTT. The encoded protein is CASSANRADTGELFF. The V call is TRBV7-6, the J call TRBJ2-2; perhaps TRBD1 as D (6 bases). Germline V gene sequence: CDR1 SGHVS, CDR2 FNYEAQ. Trimming removed 5 bases from V and 5 bases from J, with 15 bases in between. The CDR3 consists of 15 residues.

This sequence joins TRBV5-5 and TRBJ1-4; 10 positions agree with TRBD1. Germline V gene lookup returns CDR1 SGHKS and CDR2 YYEKEE (reference sequence). CDR3 size: 15 residues. V gave up 4 bases and J gave up 8 bases; unmatched junction bases: 8. The CDR3: CASSRQGAVEEKLFF. CDR3 nucleotide sequence: TGTGCCAGCAGCCGACAGGGGGCGGTCGAAGAAAAACTGTTTTTT.

The chain has TRBV19 and TRBJ1-5; the match to TRBD1 covers 8 bases. The CDR3 sequence is 13 residues long. The V gene end was trimmed by 7 bases and the J gene end by 5 bases; junction bases not matched to a gene: 4. Germline V gene sequence: CDR1 LNHDA, CDR2 SQIVND (reference sequence). CDR3 nucleotides: TGTGCCAGTAATTACAGGGGGGATCAGCCCCAGCATTTT. It codes for CASNYRGDQPQHF.

This clone has more than one count but fewer than ten. The chain uses TRBV3-1 (or the pseudogene TRBV3-2) and TRBJ2-3; 9 nucleotides line up with TRBD2. The V and J ends lost 7 bases and 2 bases, in that order; junction bases with no gene match: 4. CDR3 length: 14 amino acids. Germline V gene lookup returns CDR1 LGHDT and CDR2 YNNKEL (reference sequence). The CDR3 DNA reads as TGTGCCAGCACCCTAGCGGGACCCACAGATACGCAGTATTTT. This codes for CASTLAGPTDTQYF.

V is TRBV24-1 and J is TRBJ2-2; 10 positions match TRBD1. With V trimmed by 4 bases and J by 7 bases, 8 bases remained unmatched. The CDR3 loop spans 16 amino acids. Germline-derived CDR1 and CDR2 are KGHDR and SFDVKD. In DNA, the CDR3 is TGTGCCACCAGTGACCTCACCGACAGGGGGCACGGGGAGCTGTTTTTT. It is translated as CATSDLTDRGHGELFF.

The chain carries TRBV11-2 and TRBJ2-1; 12 bases agree with TRBD2. Unmatched junction bases numbered 5, after V lost 2 bases and J lost 6 bases. Per germline, CDR1 SGHAT and CDR2 FQNNGV. CDR3 size: 16 residues. The CDR3 nucleotides read TGTGCCAGCAGCTTACGGAAGGGACTAGCGGGCAATGAGCAGTTCTTC. It codes for CASSLRKGLAGNEQFF.

The V gene is TRBV5-1, the J gene TRBJ1-1; D gene ambiguous. Germline CDR1 SGHRS, CDR2 YFSETQ. This CDR3 is built from 13 residues. Between the trimmed V and J ends, which lost 7 bases and 5 bases, there was a span of 15 bases. The CDR3 spells CASQEVGSTEAFF. The CDR3 DNA reads as TGCGCCAGCCAGGAGGTGGGGAGTACTGAAGCTTTCTTT.

V and J are TRBV5-6 and TRBJ1-3; D not resolved. The CDR3 has 17 amino acids. V dropped 4 bases and J dropped 4 bases, with 21 bases sitting between them. Germline V gene sequence: CDR1 SGHDT, CDR2 YYEEEE. CDR3 sequence (DNA): TGTGCCAGCAGCCTTGGTTTCGGGATCAGAAGAGGAAACACCATATATTTT. Translating gives CASSLGFGIRRGNTIYF. Filled out from reference TRBV5-6 and TRBJ1-3, the complete variable domain reads DAGVTQSPTHLIKTRGQQVTLRCSPKSGHDTVSWYQQALGQGPQFIFQYYEEEERQRGNFPDRFSGHQFPNYSSELNVNALLLGDSALYLCASSLGFGIRRGNTIYFGEGSWLTVV.

A single count supports this clone. The genes are TRBV7-9 and TRBJ2-7, with D possibly being TRBD1 (6 bases). With 5 bases removed from V and 5 bases from J, the gap between germline ends came to 16 bases. This CDR3 has 14 amino acids. CDR1 and CDR2 from the germline V gene are SEHNR and FQNEAQ (reference sequence). The CDR3 DNA is TGTGCCAGCAGCCAATTACAGGGAAACGACGAGCAGTACTTC. Translating it yields CASSQLQGNDEQYF.

This clone was counted a single time. The chain uses TRBV7-2 and TRBJ2-6; 13 bases map to TRBD2. Germline V gene lookup returns CDR1 SGHTA and CDR2 FQGNSA. Trimming at V came to 4 bases and at J to 0 bases, leaving 6 bases not matched to a gene. This CDR3 has 19 amino acids. In DNA form, the CDR3 reads TGTGCCAGCAGCTCACTAGCGGGAGGGCCTGGCTCTGGGGCCAACGTCCTGACTTTC. Protein product: CASSSLAGGPGSGANVLTF.

This clone occurred many times. The genes are TRBV28 and TRBJ1-3; D unresolved. V lost 1 base to trimming and J lost 7 bases, with 5 bases between them. The CDR3 contains 12 residues. Germline CDR1 is MDHEN and CDR2 is SYDVKM. CDR3 coding DNA: TGTGCCAGCAGTTTATCCAGGAACACCATATATTTT. Translation: CASSLSRNTIYF.

This clone was detected only a few times. The V gene is TRBV2, the J gene TRBJ2-7; the D is unclear. The CDR3 sequence is 12 residues long. The ends were cut back, 6 bases at V and 2 bases at J, with 8 bases in the middle. Per germline, CDR1 SNHLY and CDR2 FYNNEI. CDR3 loop: CASRLTAYEQYF. In nucleotides, the CDR3 is TGTGCCAGCAGACTAACCGCCTACGAGCAGTACTTC.

This chain joins TRBV15 and TRBJ1-5, with D perhaps TRBD1 (5 bases). V shed 0 bases and J shed 7 bases, with 16 bases lying between them. This CDR3 is built from 16 residues. Germline V gene sequence: CDR1 LNHNV, CDR2 YYDKDF (reference sequence). The CDR3 DNA is TGTGCCACCAGCAGAGATGATCCTAGGCGGGACCAGCCCCAGCATTTT. As protein: CATSRDDPRRDQPQHF. Filled out from reference TRBV15 and TRBJ1-5, the complete variable domain reads DAMVIQNPRYQVTQFGKPVTLSCSQTLNHNVMYWYQQKSSQAPKLLFHYYDKDFNNEADTPDNFQSRRPNTSFCFLDIRSPGLGDTAMYLCATSRDDPRRDQPQHFGDGTRLSIL.

The chain recombines TRBV9 with TRBJ1-1; no clear D. Deletions cut 3 bases from V and 1 base from J, with 10 bases between. The CDR3 has 14 amino acids. From germline, CDR1 is SGDLS and CDR2 YYNGEE. The chain's CDR3 is CASSGPTANTEAFF. The CDR3 nucleotides are TGTGCCAGCAGCGGGCCTACAGCGAACACTGAAGCTTTCTTT.

The V gene is TRBV11-2, the J gene TRBJ1-3; no firm D call. The CDR3 spans 16 residues. Germline V lookup: CDR1 SGHAT, CDR2 FQNNGV. Trimming removed 4 bases from V and 4 bases from J, with 17 bases in between. The CDR3 sequence is CASSSPSLAGGNTIYF. The CDR3 nucleotides read TGTGCCAGCAGCTCCCCTTCGTTAGCCGGCGGAAACACCATATATTTT.

This rearrangement joins TRBV19 to TRBJ1-5, with 8 bases lining up with TRBD1. The germline V gene encodes CDR1 LNHDA and CDR2 SQIVND (reference sequence). The CDR3 loop spans 15 amino acids. Trimming took 6 bases from V and 7 from J; bases not matched to a gene: 11. The CDR3 loop is CASSPLDRGWQPQHF. CDR3 nucleotides: TGTGCCAGTAGCCCTCTCGACAGGGGATGGCAGCCCCAGCATTTT.

The chain joins TRBV24-1 to TRBJ2-1, with 8 bases matching TRBD2. V was pared by 3 bases and J by 0 bases, with 3 bases of the junction left unmatched. This CDR3 has 16 amino acids. Looked up from germline, CDR1 is KGHDR and CDR2 is SFDVKD. CDR3 coding DNA: TGTGCCACCAGTGATGCCAGCGGGAGCTCCTACAATGAGCAGTTCTTC. Residues: CATSDASGSSYNEQFF.

This clone appeared once. The V and J genes are TRBV7-3 and TRBJ1-3, with TRBD1 identical over 9 bases. V trimming: 5 bases; J trimming: 10 bases; junction bases outside the gene matches: 6. This CDR3 contains 13 residues. Germline lookup yields CDR1 SGHTA and CDR2 FQGTGA. In DNA form, the CDR3 reads TGTGCCAGCAGCCGGGGACAGGGTGAGACCATATATTTT. Protein sequence: CASSRGQGETIYF.

The chain employs TRBV5-1 and TRBJ2-3, with 7 bases matching TRBD2. Germline V gene data show CDR1 as SGHRS and CDR2 as YFSETQ. Unmatched junction bases numbered 11, after V lost 7 bases and J lost 6 bases. The CDR3 totals 14 residues. This CDR3 reads CASGTWEGRDTQYF. The CDR3 DNA sequence: TGCGCCAGCGGCACGTGGGAGGGTCGGGATACGCAGTATTTT.

The rearrangement links TRBV2 to TRBJ1-5; a possible D gene is TRBD1 (6 bases). The V gene's germline CDR1 is SNHLY and CDR2 FYNNEI. The CDR3 runs 15 residues. The V end lost 6 bases, the J end lost 5 bases, and 17 bases lay between the germline ends. The CDR3 DNA reads TGTGCCAGCAGGAACCGGGACATCGGAGATCAGCCCCAGCATTTT. This translates into CASRNRDIGDQPQHF.

The chain is built from TRBV5-6 and TRBJ2-7; 7 bases are shared with TRBD1. This CDR3 is built from 16 residues. V was pared by 4 bases and J by 1 base, with 11 bases of the junction left unmatched. The germline V gene has CDR1 SGHDT and CDR2 YYEEEE. The CDR3 sequence is CASSGYRQGSSYEQYF. The CDR3 DNA sequence: TGTGCCAGCAGCGGCTATCGACAGGGCTCTTCCTACGAGCAGTACTTC.

This clone turned up a few times. The chain has TRBV19 and TRBJ2-7; no firm D call. Germline CDR1 and CDR2: LNHDA and SQIVND (reference sequence). Trimming shortened V by 1 base and J by 2 bases, and 12 bases separated the two germline ends. The CDR3 runs 15 residues. CDR3 sequence (DNA): TGTGCCAGTAGTATAGCCCCCAGGCCAGCCTACGAGCAGTACTTC. This gives the protein CASSIAPRPAYEQYF.

The chain is built from TRBV7-2 and TRBJ2-7; TRBD1 matches 7 bases. The germline gives CDR1 SGHTA, CDR2 FQGNSA. This CDR3 comprises 14 residues. With V trimmed by 5 bases and J by 3 bases, 7 bases remained unmatched. CDR3 DNA sequence: TGTGCCAGCAGCGTAAGACAGGGATTCTACGAGCAGTACTTC. Encoded protein: CASSVRQGFYEQYF. Supplemented by reference TRBV7-2 and TRBJ2-7, the full variable domain reads GAGVSQSPSNKVTEKGKDVELRCDPISGHTALYWYRQSLGQGLEFLIYFQGNSAPDKSGLPSDRFSAERTGGSVSTLTIQRTQQEDSAVYLCASSVRQGFYEQYFGPGTRLTVT.

This sequence joins TRBV5-1 and TRBJ2-7; the match to TRBD1 covers 7 bases. Germline CDR1 is SGHRS and CDR2 is YFSETQ. CDR3 length equals 17 residues. Germline trimming cut 0 bases from V and 0 bases from J; bases unmatched to any gene: 9. CDR3 sequence reads: CASSLVGSGGSSYEQYF. The CDR3 bases are TGCGCCAGCAGCTTGGTTGGGTCAGGGGGAAGCTCCTACGAGCAGTACTTC.